A selection of T cell receptor beta chains follows, all from one sample in a study of naive and memory T cell subsets. Via MiXCR, TCRdb re-called the UMI-ligation and nested PCR reads, giving one row per CDR3 protein. Altogether more than 25,000 distinct CDR3 sequences are present, roughly 5.2% being singletons, with the ten largest covering 7.4%. Specimen: blood. The receptors come from an adult in good health. Both conserved end residues are trimmed from each CDR3. Fields, in order: J gene, V gene, CDR3 protein.

TRBJ2-7	TRBV28	ASGLGGKVAGGPGEQY
TRBJ1-5	TRBV5-5	ASSWGTGINQPQH
TRBJ2-5	TRBV6-5	ASTHTGGQGWETQY
TRBJ2-5	TRBV15	ATSRDRGETQY
TRBJ2-2	TRBV19	ASSIARYAGELF
TRBJ2-1	TRBV7-3	ASSFLGPSSYNEQF
TRBJ2-5	TRBV3-1	ASSPQGLETQY
TRBJ2-1	TRBV4-2	ASSQDSRRQGNDEQF
TRBJ2-5	TRBV20-1	SAPGGSAQETQY
TRBJ2-1	TRBV9	ASSSGLLAGVSYNEQF
TRBJ2-4	TRBV6-1	ASSGASGRAYNIQY
TRBJ2-1	TRBV6-5	ASSYSGAGFNEQF
TRBJ2-5	TRBV6-6	ASSQGLAGLETQY
TRBJ2-1	TRBV28	ASRGTGGHSYNEQF
TRBJ2-5	TRBV13	ASSLYSGQETQY
TRBJ1-5	TRBV19	ASSPQLGDSNQPQH
TRBJ2-3	TRBV21-1	ASSTRQGKVTDTQY
TRBJ2-7	TRBV30	AWSPGGGEQY
TRBJ2-1	TRBV13	ASSSGTLMGF
TRBJ2-6	TRBV9	ASSKLGMAGANVLT
TRBJ2-3	TRBV7-2	ASSLYLAGGPTDTQY
TRBJ2-2	TRBV28	ASSLRLAPFNTGELF
TRBJ2-5	TRBV6-5	ASSRLAGGGETQY
TRBJ1-2	TRBV6-5	ASSRATGPYGYT
TRBJ2-1	TRBV19	ASSIGGSTPYNEQF
TRBJ2-3	TRBV4-3	ASSQDALTADTQY
TRBJ2-4	TRBV7-9	ASSFEPKQIQY
TRBJ2-6	TRBV5-1	ASSLETQGALRSGANVLT
TRBJ2-2	TRBV27	ASIAQPNTGELF
TRBJ2-7	TRBV27	ASSLRTSLYEQY
TRBJ1-6	TRBV5-5	ASSLQGSTYNSPLH
TRBJ2-1	TRBV6-2/TRBV6-3	ASSQGPGPSYNEQF
TRBJ2-1	TRBV7-3	ASSSTGGEYNEQF
TRBJ1-5	TRBV4-2	ASSQNRGNQPQH
TRBJ2-3	TRBV4-3	ASSQAAYHDGTQY
TRBJ2-2	TRBV19	ASSIGRGGAGELF
TRBJ1-5	TRBV4-3	ASSQDLTGAQPQH
TRBJ1-2	TRBV4-3	ASSQDSENYGYT
TRBJ1-1	TRBV24-1	ATSDPRDLWSTEAF
TRBJ2-1	TRBV6-5	ASSRPTSGSYNEQF
TRBJ2-1	TRBV6-2/TRBV6-3	ATKTSGYNEQF
TRBJ1-1	TRBV6-6	ASSYSDRSNTEAF
TRBJ2-5	TRBV5-4	ASSPTRDSSPKTQY
TRBJ2-4	TRBV20-1	SARDRRAIQY
TRBJ1-1	TRBV5-6	ASRDSRHTEAF
TRBJ2-1	TRBV14	ASSHFASGTGGRDEQF
TRBJ2-1	TRBV6-1	ASRLAGGSYNEQF
TRBJ2-3	TRBV29-1	SASSRYSTDTQY
TRBJ2-7	TRBV20-1	SARGRTGPYEQY
TRBJ2-3	TRBV29-1	SVGAINTDTQY
TRBJ1-1	TRBV20-1	SAGGPELNTEAF
TRBJ2-5	TRBV29-1	SVGGQYQETQY
TRBJ1-1	TRBV4-3	ASSQDSGGNTEAF
TRBJ2-7	TRBV4-2	ASSPVVGLAGASDYEQY
TRBJ2-5	TRBV2	ASGEDSQETQY
TRBJ2-1	TRBV6-5	ASSIMGRGNEQF
TRBJ2-3	TRBV6-2/TRBV6-3	ASSLPGIGSTDTQY
TRBJ2-7	TRBV12-3/TRBV12-4	ASSPGTGVPKEY
TRBJ1-2	TRBV11-2	ASSPRSNYGYT